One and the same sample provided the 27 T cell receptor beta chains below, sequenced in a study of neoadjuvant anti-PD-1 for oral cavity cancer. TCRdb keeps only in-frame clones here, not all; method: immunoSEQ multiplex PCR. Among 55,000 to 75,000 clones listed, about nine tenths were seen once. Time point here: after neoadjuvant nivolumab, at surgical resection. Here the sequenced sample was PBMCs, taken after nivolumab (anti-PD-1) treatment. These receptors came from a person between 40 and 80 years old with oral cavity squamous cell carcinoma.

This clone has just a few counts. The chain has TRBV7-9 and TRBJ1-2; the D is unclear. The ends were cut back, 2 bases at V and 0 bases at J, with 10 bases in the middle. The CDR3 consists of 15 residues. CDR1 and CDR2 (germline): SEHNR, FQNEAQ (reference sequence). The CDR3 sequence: CASSLSAGANYGYTF. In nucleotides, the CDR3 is TGTGCCAGCAGCTTATCAGCCGGGGCTAACTATGGCTACACCTTC.

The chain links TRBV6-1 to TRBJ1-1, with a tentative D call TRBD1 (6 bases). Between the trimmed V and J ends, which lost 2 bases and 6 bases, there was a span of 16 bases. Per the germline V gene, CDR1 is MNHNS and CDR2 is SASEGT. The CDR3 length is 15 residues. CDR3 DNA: TGTGCCAGCAGTGAATTTGCCAGGGGCCTGTCTGAAGCTTTCTTT. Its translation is CASSEFARGLSEAFF.

The DNA for the CDR3 is TGCGCCAGCAGCCCGGACACTAACTATGGCTACACCTTC. Translating gives CASSPDTNYGYTF. This rearrangement joins TRBV5-1 to TRBJ1-2; D may be TRBD1 (5 bases). V dropped 4 bases and J dropped 0 bases, with 7 bases sitting between them. From germline, CDR1 is SGHRS and CDR2 YFSETQ. The CDR3 contains 13 residues.

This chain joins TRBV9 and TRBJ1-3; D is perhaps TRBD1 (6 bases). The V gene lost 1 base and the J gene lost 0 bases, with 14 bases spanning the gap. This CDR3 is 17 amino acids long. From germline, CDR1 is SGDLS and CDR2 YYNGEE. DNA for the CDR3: TGTGCCAGCAGCGTAAGGGGCGACAGGAACTCTGGAAACACCATATATTTT. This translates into CASSVRGDRNSGNTIYF.

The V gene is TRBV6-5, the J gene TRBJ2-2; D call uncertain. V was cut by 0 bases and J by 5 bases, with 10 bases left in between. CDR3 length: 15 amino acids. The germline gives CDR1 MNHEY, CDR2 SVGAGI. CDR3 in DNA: TGTGCCAGCAGTTACTCAACGGGCAGTACCGGGGAGCTGTTTTTT. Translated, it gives CASSYSTGSTGELFF.

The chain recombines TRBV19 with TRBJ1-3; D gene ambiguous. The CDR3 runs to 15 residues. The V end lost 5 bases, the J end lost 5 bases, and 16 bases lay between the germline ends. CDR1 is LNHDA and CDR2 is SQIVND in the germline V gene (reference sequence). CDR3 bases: TGTGCCAGTAGTTCCGGGAGCTCGGGAAGAAACACCATATATTTT. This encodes CASSSGSSGRNTIYF.

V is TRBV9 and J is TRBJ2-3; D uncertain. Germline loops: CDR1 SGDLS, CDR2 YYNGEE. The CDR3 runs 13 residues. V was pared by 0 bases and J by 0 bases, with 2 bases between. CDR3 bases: TGTGCCAGCAGCGTAGATAGCACAGATACGCAGTATTTT. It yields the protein CASSVDSTDTQYF.

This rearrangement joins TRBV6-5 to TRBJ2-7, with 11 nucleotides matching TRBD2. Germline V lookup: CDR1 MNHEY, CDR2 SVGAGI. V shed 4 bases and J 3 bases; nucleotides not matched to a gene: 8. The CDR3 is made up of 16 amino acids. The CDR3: CASSSTGTSGDYEQYF. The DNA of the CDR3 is TGTGCCAGCAGTTCAACGGGGACTAGCGGAGACTACGAGCAGTACTTC.

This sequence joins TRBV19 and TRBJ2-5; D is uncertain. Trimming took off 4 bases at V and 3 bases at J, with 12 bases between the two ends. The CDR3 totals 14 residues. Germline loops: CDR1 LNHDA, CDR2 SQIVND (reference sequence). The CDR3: CASSTPGQEETQYF. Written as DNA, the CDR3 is TGTGCCAGTAGTACACCGGGCCAAGAAGAGACCCAGTACTTC.

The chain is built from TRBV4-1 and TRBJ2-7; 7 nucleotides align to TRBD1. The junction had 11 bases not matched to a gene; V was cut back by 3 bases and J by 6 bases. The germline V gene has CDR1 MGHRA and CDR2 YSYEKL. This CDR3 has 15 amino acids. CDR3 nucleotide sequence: TGCGCCAGCAGCCAGGTACAGGGGTTGGATGGCGAGCAGTACTTC. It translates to CASSQVQGLDGEQYF.

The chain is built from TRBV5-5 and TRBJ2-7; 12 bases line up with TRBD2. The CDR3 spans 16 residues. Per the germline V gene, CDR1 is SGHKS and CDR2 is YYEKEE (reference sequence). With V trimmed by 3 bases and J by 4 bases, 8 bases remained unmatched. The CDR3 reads CASSSSLAGGLYEQYF. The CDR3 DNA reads TGTGCCAGCAGCTCCTCACTAGCGGGAGGCTTATACGAGCAGTACTTC.

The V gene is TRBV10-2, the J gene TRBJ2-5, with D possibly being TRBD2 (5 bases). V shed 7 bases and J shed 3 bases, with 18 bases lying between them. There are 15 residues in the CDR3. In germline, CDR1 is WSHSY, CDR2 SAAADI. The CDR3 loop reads CASNPFRSGEETQYF. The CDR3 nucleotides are TGCGCCAGCAACCCGTTTAGAAGCGGTGAAGAGACCCAGTACTTC.

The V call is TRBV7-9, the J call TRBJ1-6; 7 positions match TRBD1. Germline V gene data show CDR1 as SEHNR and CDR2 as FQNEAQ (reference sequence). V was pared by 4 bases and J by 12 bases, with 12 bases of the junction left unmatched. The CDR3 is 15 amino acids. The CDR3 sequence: CASSSSLGGSGPLHF. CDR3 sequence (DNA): TGTGCCAGCAGCTCCTCCTTAGGGGGCTCGGGACCCCTCCACTTT.

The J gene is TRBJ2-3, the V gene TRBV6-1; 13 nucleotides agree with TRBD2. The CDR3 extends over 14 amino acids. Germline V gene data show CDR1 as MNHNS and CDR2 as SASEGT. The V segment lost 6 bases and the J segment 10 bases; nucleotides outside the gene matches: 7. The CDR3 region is CASSGTSGVDPQYF. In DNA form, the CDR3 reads TGTGCCAGCAGCGGGACTAGCGGGGTTGATCCGCAGTATTTT.

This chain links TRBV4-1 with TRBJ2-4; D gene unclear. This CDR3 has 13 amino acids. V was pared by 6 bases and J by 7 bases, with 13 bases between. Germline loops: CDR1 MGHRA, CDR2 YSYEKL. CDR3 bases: TGCGCCAGCAGGCCCATAGGGCTGAACATTCAGTACTTC. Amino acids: CASRPIGLNIQYF.

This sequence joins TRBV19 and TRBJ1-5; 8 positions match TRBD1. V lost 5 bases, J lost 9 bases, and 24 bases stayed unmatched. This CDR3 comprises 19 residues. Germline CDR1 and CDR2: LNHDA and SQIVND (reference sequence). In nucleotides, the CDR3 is TGTGCCAGTAGTGACGGCGGGCAGGGGGCTGGCGTGGGGTATCGGCCCCAGCATTTT. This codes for CASSDGGQGAGVGYRPQHF.

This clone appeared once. The CDR3 spells CASSAGRTNQPQHF. For the CDR3, the DNA is TGTGCCAGCAGTGCCGGACGGACGAATCAGCCCCAGCATTTT. The chain combines TRBV6-6 with TRBJ1-5; unclear D gene. The CDR3 length is 14 residues. CDR1 is MNHNY, CDR2 SVGAGI, per germline (reference sequence). V lost 5 bases and J 4 bases, leaving 12 bases between the germline ends.

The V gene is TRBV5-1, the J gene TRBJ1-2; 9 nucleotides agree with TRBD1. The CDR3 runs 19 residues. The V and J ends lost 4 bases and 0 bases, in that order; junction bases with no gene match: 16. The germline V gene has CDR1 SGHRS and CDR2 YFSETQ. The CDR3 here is CASSPQRDRDALPNYGYTF. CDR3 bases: TGCGCCAGCAGCCCACAACGGGACAGGGATGCCCTCCCTAACTATGGCTACACCTTC.

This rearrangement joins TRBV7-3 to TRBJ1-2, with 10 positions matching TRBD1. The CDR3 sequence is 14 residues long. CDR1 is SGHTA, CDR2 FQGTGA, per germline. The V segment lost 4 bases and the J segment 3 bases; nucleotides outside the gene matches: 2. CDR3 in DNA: TGTGCCAGCAGCTCCGGGACAGGGGACTATGGCTACACCTTC. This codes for CASSSGTGDYGYTF. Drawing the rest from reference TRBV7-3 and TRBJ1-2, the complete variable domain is GAGVSQTPSNKVTEKGKYVELRCDPISGHTALYWYRQSLGQGPEFLIYFQGTGAADDSGLPNDRFFAVRPEGSVSTLKIQRTERGDSAVYLCASSSGTGDYGYTFGSGTRLTVV.

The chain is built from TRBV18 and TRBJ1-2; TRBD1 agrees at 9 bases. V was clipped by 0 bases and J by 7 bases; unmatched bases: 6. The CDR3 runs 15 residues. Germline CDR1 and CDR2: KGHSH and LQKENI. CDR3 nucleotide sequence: TGTGCCAGCTCACCACCCTCGGGACAGGGTAGTGGCTACACCTTC. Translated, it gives CASSPPSGQGSGYTF.

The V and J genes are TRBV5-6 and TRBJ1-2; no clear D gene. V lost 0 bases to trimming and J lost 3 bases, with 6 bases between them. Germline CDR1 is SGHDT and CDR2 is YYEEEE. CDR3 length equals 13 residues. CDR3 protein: CASSLEPDYGYTF. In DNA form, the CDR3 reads TGTGCCAGCAGCTTGGAGCCTGACTATGGCTACACCTTC.

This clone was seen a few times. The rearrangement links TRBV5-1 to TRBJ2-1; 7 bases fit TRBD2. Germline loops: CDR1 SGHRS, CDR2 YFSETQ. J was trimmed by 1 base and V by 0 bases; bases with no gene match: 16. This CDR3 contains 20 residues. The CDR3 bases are TGCGCCAGCAGCTTGGGAGGCGTTTGGTTAGCGGGTGTTTCCTACAATGAGCAGTTCTTC. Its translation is CASSLGGVWLAGVSYNEQFF.

The CDR3 sequence: CASSRTADTDTQYF. The CDR3 coding sequence is TGTGCCAGCAGCAGGACAGCCGACACAGATACGCAGTATTTT. The gene calls are TRBV7-3 and TRBJ2-3; perhaps TRBD1 as D (6 bases). The V gene's germline CDR1 is SGHTA and CDR2 FQGTGA. The V gene lost 5 bases and the J gene lost 2 bases, with 11 bases spanning the gap. The CDR3 sequence is 14 residues long.

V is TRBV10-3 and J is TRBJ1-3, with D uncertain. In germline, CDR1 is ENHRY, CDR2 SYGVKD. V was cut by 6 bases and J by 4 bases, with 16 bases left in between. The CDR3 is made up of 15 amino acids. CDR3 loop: CAISEGPTQGNTIYF. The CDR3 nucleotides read TGTGCCATCAGCGAAGGACCCACACAGGGAAACACCATATATTTT.

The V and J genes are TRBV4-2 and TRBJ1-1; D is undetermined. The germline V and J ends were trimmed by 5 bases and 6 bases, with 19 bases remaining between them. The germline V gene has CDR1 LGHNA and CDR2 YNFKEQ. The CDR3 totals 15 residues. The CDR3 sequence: CASSTPEAVEAEAFF. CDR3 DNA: TGTGCCAGCAGCACCCCGGAAGCTGTAGAGGCTGAAGCTTTCTTT.

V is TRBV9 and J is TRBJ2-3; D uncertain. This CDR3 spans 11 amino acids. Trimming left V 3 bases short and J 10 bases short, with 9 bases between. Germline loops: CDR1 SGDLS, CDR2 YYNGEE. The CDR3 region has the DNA TGTGCCAGCAGCGGCAGAAGAGCGCAGTATTTT. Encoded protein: CASSGRRAQYF.

CDR3 sequence reads: CASSELAGAVDIQYF. For the CDR3, the DNA is TGTGCCAGCAGTGAGCTAGCGGGAGCGGTTGACATTCAGTACTTC. The gene calls are TRBV2 and TRBJ2-4, with 10 bases fitting TRBD2. Germline V gives CDR1 SNHLY, CDR2 FYNNEI. V shed 3 bases and J 8 bases; nucleotides not matched to a gene: 7. The CDR3 runs to 15 residues.